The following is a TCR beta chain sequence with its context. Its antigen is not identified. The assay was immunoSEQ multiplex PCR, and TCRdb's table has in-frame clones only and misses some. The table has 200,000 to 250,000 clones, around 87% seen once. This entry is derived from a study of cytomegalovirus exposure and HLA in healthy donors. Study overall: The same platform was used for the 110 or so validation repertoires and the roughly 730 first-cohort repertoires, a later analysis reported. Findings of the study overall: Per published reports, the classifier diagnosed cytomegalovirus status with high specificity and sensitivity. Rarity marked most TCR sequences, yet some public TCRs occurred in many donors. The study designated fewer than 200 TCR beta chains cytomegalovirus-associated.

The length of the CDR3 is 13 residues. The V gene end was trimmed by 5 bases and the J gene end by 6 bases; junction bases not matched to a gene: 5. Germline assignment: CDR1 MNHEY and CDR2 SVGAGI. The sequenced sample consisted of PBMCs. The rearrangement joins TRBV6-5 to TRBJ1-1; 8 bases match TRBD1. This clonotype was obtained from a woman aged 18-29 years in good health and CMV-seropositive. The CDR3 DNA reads TGTGCCAGCAGTCCAGGGGGCTGGGCTGAAGCTTTCTTT. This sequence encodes CASSPGGWAEAFF.